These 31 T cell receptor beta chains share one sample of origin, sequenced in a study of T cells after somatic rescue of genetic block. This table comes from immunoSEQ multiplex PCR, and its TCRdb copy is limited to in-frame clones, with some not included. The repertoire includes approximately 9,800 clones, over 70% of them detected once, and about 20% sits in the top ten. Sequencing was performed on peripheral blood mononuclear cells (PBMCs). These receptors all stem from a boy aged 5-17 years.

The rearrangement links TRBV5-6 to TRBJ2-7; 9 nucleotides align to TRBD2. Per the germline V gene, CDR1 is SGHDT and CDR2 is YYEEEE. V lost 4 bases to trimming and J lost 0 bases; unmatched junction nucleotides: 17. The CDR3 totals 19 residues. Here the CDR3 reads CASSGITGTSKSFSYEQYF. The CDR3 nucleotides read TGTGCCAGCAGCGGGATCACCGGGACTAGCAAATCGTTCTCCTACGAGCAGTACTTC.

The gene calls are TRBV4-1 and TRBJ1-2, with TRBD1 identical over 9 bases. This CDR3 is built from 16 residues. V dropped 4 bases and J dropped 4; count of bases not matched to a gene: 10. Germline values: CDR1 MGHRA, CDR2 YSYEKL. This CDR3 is CASSPAPGQGIYGYTF. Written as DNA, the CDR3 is TGCGCCAGCAGCCCGGCCCCGGGACAGGGTATCTATGGCTACACCTTC.

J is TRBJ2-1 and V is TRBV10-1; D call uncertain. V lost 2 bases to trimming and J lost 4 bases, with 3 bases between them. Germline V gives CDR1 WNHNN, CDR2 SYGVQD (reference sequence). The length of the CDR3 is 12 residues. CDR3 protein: CASSERYNEQFF. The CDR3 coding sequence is TGCGCCAGCAGTGAGCGGTACAATGAGCAGTTCTTC.

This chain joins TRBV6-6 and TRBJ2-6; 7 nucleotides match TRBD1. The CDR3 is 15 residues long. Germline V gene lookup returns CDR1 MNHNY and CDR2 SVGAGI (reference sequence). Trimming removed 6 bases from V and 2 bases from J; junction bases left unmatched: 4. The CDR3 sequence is CASSNTGAGANVLTF. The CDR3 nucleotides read TGTGCCAGCAGCAACACAGGGGCTGGGGCCAACGTCCTGACTTTC.

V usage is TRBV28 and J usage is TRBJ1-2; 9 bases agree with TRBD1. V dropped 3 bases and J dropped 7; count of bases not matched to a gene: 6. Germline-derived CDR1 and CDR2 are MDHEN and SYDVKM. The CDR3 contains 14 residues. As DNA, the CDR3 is TGTGCCAGCAGTTTCGCCGACAGGGGGGTTGGCTACACCTTC. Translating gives CASSFADRGVGYTF.

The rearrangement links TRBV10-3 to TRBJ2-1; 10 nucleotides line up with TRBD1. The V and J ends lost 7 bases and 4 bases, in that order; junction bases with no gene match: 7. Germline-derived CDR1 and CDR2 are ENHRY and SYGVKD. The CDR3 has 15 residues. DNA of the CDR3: TGTGCCATCAAAGGAGGACAGGGGGTATACAATGAGCAGTTCTTC. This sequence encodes CAIKGGQGVYNEQFF.

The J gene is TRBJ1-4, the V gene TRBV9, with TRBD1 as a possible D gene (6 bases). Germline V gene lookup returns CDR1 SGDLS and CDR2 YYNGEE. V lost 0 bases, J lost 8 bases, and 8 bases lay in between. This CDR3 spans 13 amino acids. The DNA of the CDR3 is TGTGCCAGCAGCGTAGAAGGACAGGAAAAACTGTTTTTT. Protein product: CASSVEGQEKLFF.

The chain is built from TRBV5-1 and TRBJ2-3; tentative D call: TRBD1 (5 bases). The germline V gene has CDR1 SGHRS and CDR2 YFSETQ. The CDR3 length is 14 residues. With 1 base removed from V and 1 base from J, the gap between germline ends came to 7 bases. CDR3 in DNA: TGCGCCAGCAGCTTGTTACAGGGCACAGATACGCAGTATTTT. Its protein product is CASSLLQGTDTQYF.

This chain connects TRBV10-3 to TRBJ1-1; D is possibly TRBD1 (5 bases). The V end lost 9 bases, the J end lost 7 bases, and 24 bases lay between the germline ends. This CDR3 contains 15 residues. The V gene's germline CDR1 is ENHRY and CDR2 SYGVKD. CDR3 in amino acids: CAIRGSIGAVGEAFF. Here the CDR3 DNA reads TGTGCCATACGGGGTAGTATAGGGGCCGTCGGTGAAGCTTTCTTT.

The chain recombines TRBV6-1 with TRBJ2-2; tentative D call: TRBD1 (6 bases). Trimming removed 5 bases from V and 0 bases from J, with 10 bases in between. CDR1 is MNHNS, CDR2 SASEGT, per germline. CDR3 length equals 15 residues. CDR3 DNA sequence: TGTGCCAGCAGTATACAGGGACCGAACACCGGGGAGCTGTTTTTT. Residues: CASSIQGPNTGELFF.

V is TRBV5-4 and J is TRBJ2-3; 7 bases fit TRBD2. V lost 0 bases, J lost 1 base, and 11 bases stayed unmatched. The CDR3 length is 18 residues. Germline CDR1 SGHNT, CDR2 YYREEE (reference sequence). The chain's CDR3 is CASSLDRASGMRTDTQYF. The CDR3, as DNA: TGTGCCAGCAGCTTGGATAGGGCTAGCGGCATGCGCACAGATACGCAGTATTTT.

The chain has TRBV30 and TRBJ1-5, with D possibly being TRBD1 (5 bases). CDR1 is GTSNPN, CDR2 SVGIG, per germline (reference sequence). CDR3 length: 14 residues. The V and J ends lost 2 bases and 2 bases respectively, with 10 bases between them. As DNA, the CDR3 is TGTGCCTGGAGTCCTCCGGGGGGCAATCAGCCCCAGCATTTT. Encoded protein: CAWSPPGGNQPQHF.

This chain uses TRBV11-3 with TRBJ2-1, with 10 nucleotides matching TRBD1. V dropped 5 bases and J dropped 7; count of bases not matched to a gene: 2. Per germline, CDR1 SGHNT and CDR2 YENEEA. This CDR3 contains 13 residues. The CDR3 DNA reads TGTGCCAGCAGCATGGGACAGGGGAATGAGCAGTTCTTC. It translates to CASSMGQGNEQFF.

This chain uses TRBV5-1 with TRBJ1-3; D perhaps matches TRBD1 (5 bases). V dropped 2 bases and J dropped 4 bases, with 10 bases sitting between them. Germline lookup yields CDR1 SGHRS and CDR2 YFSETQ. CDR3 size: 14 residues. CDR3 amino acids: CASSFGQPGNTIYF. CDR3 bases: TGCGCCAGCAGCTTCGGACAACCCGGAAACACCATATATTTT.

The CDR3 nucleotides are TGTGCCATCAGCGGGACAGGGGATGGCTACACCTTC. Protein: CAISGTGDGYTF. V and J are TRBV10-3 and TRBJ1-2; 10 positions match TRBD1. Germline CDR1 ENHRY, CDR2 SYGVKD. The CDR3 covers 12 residues. Trimming cost V 6 bases and J 6 bases; bases outside gene matches: 1.

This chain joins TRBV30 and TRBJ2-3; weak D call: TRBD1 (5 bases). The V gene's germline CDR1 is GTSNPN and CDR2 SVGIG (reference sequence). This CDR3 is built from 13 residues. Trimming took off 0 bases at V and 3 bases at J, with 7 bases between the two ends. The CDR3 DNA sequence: TGTGCCTGGAGTGTACAGGTGACAGATACGCAGTATTTT. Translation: CAWSVQVTDTQYF.

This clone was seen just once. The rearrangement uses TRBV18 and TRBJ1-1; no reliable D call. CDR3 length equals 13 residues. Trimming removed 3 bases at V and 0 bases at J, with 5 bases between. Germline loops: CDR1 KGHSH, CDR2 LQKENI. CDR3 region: CASSPSMNTEAFF. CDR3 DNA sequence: TGTGCCAGCTCACCTTCGATGAACACTGAAGCTTTCTTT. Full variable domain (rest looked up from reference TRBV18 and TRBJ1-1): NAGVMQNPRHLVRRRGQEARLRCSPMKGHSHVYWYRQLPEEGLKFMVYLQKENIIDESGMPKERFSAEFPKEGPSILRIQQVVRGDSAAYFCASSPSMNTEAFFGQGTRLTVV.

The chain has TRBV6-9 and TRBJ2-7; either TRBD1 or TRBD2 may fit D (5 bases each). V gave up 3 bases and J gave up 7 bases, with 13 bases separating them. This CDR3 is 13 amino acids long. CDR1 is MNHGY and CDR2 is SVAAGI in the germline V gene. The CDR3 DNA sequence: TGTGCCAGCAGTTACATGGGGGTGGGGGAGCAGTACTTC. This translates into CASSYMGVGEQYF.

This chain's CDR3 is CASSAGGGLAAGANVLTF. In DNA form, the CDR3 reads TGTGCCAGCAGCGCAGGGGGAGGACTAGCGGCTGGGGCCAACGTCCTGACTTTC. The chain links TRBV9 to TRBJ2-6; 10 nucleotides agree with TRBD2. CDR1 is SGDLS, CDR2 YYNGEE, per germline. After removal of 3 bases from V and 2 bases from J, the junction contained 8 bases not matched to a gene. The CDR3 is 18 residues long.

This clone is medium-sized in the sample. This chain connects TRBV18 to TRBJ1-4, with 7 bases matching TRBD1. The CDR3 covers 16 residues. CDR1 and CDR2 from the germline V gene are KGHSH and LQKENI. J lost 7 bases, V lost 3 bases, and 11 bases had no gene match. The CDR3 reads CASSPQAGQRVEKLFF. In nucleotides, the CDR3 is TGTGCCAGCTCACCCCAAGCGGGACAGAGGGTTGAAAAACTGTTTTTT.

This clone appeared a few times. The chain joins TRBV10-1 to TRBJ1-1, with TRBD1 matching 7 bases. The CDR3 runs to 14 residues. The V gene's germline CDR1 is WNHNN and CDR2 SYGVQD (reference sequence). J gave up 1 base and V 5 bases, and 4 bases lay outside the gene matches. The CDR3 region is CASSRDRSNTEAFF. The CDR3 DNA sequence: TGCGCCAGCAGTCGGGACAGATCGAACACTGAAGCTTTCTTT.

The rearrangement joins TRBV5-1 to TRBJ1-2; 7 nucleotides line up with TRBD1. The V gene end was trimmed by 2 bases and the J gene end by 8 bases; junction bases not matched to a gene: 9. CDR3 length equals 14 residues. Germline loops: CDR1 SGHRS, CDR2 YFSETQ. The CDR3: CASSFIDRVNGYTF. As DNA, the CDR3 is TGCGCCAGCAGCTTTATCGACAGGGTAAACGGCTACACCTTC.

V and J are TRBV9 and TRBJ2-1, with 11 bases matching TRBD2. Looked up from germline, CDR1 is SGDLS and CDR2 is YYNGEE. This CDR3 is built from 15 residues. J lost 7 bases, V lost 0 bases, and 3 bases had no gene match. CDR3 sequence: CASSVGTSGRNEQFF. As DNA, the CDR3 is TGTGCCAGCAGCGTAGGGACTAGCGGGCGAAATGAGCAGTTCTTC. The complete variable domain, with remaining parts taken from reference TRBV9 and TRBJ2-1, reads DSGVTQTPKHLITATGQRVTLRCSPRSGDLSVYWYQQSLDQGLQFLIQYYNGEERAKGNILERFSAQQFPDLHSELNLSSLELGDSALYFCASSVGTSGRNEQFFGPGTRLTVL.

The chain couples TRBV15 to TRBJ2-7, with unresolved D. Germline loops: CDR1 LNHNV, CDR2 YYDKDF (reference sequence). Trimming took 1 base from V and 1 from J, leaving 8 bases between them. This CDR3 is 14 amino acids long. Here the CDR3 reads CATSRGTESYEQYF. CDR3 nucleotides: TGTGCCACCAGCAGAGGGACGGAATCCTACGAGCAGTACTTC.

The CDR3 loop is CASSLIVGRGFSNQPQHF. The CDR3 DNA reads TGTGCCAGCAGTTTAATCGTGGGCCGGGGGTTCAGCAATCAGCCCCAGCATTTT. This chain uses TRBV28 with TRBJ1-5, with a tentative D call TRBD1 (5 bases). The CDR3 consists of 18 residues. Germline CDR1 is MDHEN and CDR2 is SYDVKM. Between the trimmed V and J ends, which lost 2 bases and 1 base, there was a span of 18 bases. Combining the CDR3 with reference TRBV28 and TRBJ1-5 gives the whole variable domain DVKVTQSSRYLVKRTGEKVFLECVQDMDHENMFWYRQDPGLGLRLIYFSYDVKMKEKGDIPEGYSVSREKKERFSLILESASTNQTSMYLCASSLIVGRGFSNQPQHFGDGTRLSIL.

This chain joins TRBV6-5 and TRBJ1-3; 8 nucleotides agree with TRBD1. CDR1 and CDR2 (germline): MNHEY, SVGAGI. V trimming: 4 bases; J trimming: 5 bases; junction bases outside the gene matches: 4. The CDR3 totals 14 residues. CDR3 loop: CASSFRQGRNTIYF. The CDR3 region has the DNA TGTGCCAGCAGTTTTCGACAGGGGAGAAACACCATATATTTT.

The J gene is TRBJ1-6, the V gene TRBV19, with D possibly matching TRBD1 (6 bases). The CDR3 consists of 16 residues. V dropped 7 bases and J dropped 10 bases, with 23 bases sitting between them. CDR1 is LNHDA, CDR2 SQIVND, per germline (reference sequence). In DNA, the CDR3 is TGTGCCAGTAATACGCTTTGGGGGGCGATGGAGTCACCCCTCCACTTT. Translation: CASNTLWGAMESPLHF.

DNA of the CDR3: TGTGCCAGTAGTATAGGAGGGACAGGGAACCACGAGCAGTACTTC. Translation: CASSIGGTGNHEQYF. The chain employs TRBV19 and TRBJ2-7, with 9 bases matching TRBD1. This CDR3 comprises 15 residues. The V gene's germline CDR1 is LNHDA and CDR2 SQIVND (reference sequence). V was pared by 1 base and J by 5 bases, with 6 bases of the junction left unmatched.

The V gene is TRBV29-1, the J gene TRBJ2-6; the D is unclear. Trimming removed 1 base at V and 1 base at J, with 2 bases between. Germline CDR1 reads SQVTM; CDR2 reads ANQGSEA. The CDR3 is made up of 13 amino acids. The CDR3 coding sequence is TGCAGCGTTGAAGGGTCTGGGGCCAACGTCCTGACTTTC. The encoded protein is CSVEGSGANVLTF.

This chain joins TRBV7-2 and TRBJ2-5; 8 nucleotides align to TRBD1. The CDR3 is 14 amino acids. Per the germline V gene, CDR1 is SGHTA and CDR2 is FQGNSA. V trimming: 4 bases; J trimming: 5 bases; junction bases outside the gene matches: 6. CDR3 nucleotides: TGTGCCAGCAGCTCATGGACAGGGAAGGAGACCCAGTACTTC. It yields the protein CASSSWTGKETQYF.

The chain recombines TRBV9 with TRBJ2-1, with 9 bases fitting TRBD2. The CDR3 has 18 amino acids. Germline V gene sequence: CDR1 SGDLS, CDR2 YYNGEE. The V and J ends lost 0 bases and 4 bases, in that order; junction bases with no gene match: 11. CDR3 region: CASSVVASGGLPYNEQFF. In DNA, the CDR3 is TGTGCCAGCAGCGTAGTGGCCAGCGGGGGGCTTCCTTACAATGAGCAGTTCTTC.